What follows describes a single T cell receptor (beta chain). Trimming removed 0 bases from V and 0 bases from J, with 8 bases in between. CDR3 length: 15 amino acids. Germline V gene lookup returns CDR1 LGHNA and CDR2 YSLEER. The source of the sample is a study of response to subunit inactivated influenza vaccine. TCRdb used MiXCR to reprocess the RT-PCR reads, holding one entry per CDR3 protein. The repertoire holds some 550,000 distinct CDR3 sequences, with 20% to 25% as singletons. This sample was shared with a second study, whose subject was T cells expressing NK-cell markers. This second study says: As the method of synthesis, 5'RACE template switching with UMIs yielded TCR beta cDNA. Seven donors tested HCMV-seropositive and one tested seronegative among the eight sequenced. Of the CD8+ T cell pool in about 6 donors, roughly 1.0-7.5% was accounted for by dominant NKG2C+ clonotypes. Whether expanded NKG2C+ T cell clones recognized HCMV stayed uncertain.

Here the sequenced sample was CD4+ T cells sorted from PBMCs, taken 11 to 12 days after vaccination. The TCR sequence derives from a man aged 45 to 65 who received an inactivated influenza vaccine. V is TRBV4-3 and J is TRBJ2-5; D unclear. CDR3 sequence (DNA): TGCGCCAGCAGCCAAGAAGTAAGAAACCAAGAGACCCAGTACTTC. Its translation is CASSQEVRNQETQYF.